Here is one T cell receptor (beta chain) with its context. No antigen is known for it. The source of the sample is a study of CD8+CD57+ T cells in acquired aplastic anemia. About the research overall: The mean DNA yield obtained from sorted CD4+ and CD8+ cells came to 3.2 ug. Overall study results and limits: Found in both controls and patients were approximately 31 CD8+ CDR3 sequences. Between patients and controls, CD8+ Simpson's diversity did not vary significantly.

Only patients with CD8+CD57+ cell expansion on flow cytometry were chosen for sequencing. Every patient presented with severe acquired aplastic anemia. Genomic DNA constituted the template upon which TCR beta VDJ and CDR3 profiling was performed. TCRdb analysed the reads with MiXCR anew, one entry per CDR3 protein. The profile shows about 160,000 distinct CDR3 sequences, roughly 48% of them singletons. The material sequenced was sorted CD4+, CD8+, or CD8+CD57+ T cells (not recorded which) from PBMCs. The clonotype originates from a human donor with aplastic anemia.

The CDR3 is CASSLGTNQRQYF. The CDR3 DNA reads as TGTGCCAGCAGCTTAGGGACCAACCAAAGGCAGTATTTT. The chain recombines TRBV7-9 with TRBJ2-3; D gene unclear. V lost 1 base to trimming and J lost 11 bases, with 13 bases between them. The CDR3 is made up of 13 amino acids. CDR1 is SEHNR and CDR2 is FQNEAQ in the germline V gene (reference sequence).